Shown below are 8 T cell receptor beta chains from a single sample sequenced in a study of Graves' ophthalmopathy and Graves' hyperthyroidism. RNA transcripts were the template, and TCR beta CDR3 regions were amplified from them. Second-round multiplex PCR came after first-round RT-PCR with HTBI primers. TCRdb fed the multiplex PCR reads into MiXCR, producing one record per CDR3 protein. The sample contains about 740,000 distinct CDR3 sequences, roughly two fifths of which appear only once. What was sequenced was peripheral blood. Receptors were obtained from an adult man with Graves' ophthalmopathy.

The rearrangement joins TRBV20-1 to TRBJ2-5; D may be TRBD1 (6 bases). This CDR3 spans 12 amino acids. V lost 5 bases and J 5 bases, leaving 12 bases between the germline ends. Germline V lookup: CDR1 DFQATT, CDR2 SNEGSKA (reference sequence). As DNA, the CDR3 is TGCAGTGCTTTGACAGGATTGGAGACCCAGTACTTC. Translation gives CSALTGLETQYF.

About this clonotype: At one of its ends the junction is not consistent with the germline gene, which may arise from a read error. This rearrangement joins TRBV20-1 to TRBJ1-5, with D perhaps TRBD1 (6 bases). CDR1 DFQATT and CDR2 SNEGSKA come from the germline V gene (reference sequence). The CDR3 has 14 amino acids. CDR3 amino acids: CSAWTAHSNRPQHF. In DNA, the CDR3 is TGCAGTGCTTGGACAGCACATAGCAATCGGCCCCAGCATTTT.

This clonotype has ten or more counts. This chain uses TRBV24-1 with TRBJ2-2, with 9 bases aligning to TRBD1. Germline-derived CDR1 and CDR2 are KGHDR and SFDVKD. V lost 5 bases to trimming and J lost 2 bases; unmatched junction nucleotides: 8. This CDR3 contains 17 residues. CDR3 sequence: CATSAKPGQGNTGELFF. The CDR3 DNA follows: TGTGCCACCAGTGCTAAACCGGGACAGGGCAACACCGGGGAGCTGTTTTTT.

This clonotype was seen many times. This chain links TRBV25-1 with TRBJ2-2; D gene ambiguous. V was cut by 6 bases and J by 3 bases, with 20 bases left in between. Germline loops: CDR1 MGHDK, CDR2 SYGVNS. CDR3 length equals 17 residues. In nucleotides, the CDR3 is TGTGCCAGCAGCGCTACCCCGGATGGGCAGCACACCGGGGAGCTGTTTTTT. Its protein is CASSATPDGQHTGELFF.

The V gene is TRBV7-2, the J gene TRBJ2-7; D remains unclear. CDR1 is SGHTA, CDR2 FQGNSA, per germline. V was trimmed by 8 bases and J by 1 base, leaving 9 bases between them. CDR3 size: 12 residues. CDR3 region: CASARRSYEQYF. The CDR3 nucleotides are TGTGCCAGCGCTCGCAGATCCTACGAGCAGTACTTC.

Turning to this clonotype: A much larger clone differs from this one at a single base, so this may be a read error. The CDR3 sequence: CASSDRQGNNSPLHF. The CDR3 DNA reads TGTGCCAGCAGTGATAGGCAGGGGAATAATTCACCCCTCCACTTT. The chain links TRBV25-1 to TRBJ1-6, with D tentatively TRBD1 (6 bases). V was cut by 3 bases and J by 5 bases, with 11 bases left in between. Germline lookup yields CDR1 MGHDK and CDR2 SYGVNS. The CDR3 runs to 15 residues.

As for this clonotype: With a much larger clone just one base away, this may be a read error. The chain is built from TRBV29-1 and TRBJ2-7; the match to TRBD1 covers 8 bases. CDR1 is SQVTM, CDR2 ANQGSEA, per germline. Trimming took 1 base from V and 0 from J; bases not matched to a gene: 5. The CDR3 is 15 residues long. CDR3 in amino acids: CSVEAVQGGSYEQYF. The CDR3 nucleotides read TGCAGCGTTGAAGCGGTACAGGGGGGCTCCTACGAGCAGTACTTC.

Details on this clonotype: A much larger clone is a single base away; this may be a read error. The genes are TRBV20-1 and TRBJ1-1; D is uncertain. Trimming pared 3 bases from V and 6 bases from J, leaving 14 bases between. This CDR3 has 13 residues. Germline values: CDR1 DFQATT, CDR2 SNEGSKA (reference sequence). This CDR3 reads CSASTDLRPEAFF. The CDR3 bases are TGCAGTGCTAGTACGGACTTACGGCCTGAAGCTTTCTTT.